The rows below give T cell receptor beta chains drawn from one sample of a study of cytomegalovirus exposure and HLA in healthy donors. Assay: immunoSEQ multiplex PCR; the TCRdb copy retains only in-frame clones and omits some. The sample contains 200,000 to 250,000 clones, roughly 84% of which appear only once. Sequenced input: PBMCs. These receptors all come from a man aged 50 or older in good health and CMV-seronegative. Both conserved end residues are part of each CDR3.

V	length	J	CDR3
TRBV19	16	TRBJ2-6	CASVGQGASGANVLTF
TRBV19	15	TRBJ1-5	CASSLPGGRNQPQHF
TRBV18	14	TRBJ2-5	CASSPRQGEETQYF
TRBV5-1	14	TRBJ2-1	CASSPPLGMNEQFF
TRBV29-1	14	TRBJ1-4	CSVTNWTGGEKLFF
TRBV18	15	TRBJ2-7	CASSPRDRGVGEQYF
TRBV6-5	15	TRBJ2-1	CASSLPGLARYEQFF
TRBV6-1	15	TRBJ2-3	CASSDVTGGPDTQYF
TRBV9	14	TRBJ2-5	CASSVDAGGETQYF
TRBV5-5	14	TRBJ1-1	CASSLSSVNTEAFF
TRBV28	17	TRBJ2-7	CASSLRGAGGGLREQYF
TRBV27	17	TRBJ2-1	CASSAGLYRSAYNEQFF
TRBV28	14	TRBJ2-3	CASSTGGYTDTQYF
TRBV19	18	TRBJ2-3	CASLNPDSDRGVKDTQYF
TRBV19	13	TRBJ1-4	CATKSIIGEKLFF
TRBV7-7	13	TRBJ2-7	CASSPNRQFEQYF
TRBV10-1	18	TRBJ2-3	CASSEFTSGRLGPDTQYF
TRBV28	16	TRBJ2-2	CASSQTRGPNTGELFF
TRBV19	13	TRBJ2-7	CASSSDTPEEQYF
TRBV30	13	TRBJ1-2	CAWMGGAGYGYTF
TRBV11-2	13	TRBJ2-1	CASSLRGSDEQFF
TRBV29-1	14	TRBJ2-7	CSVETQGMPYEQYF
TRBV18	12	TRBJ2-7	CASSPGVDEQYF